This record looks at one T cell receptor beta chain sequence and its context. The data stem from a study of blood T cell repertoires in COVID-19. About the study: From the United States, Italy and Spain came samples of acute and convalescent COVID-19. T cells, B-cell-depleted T cells, or PBMCs supplied cDNA or gDNA.

In the authors' methods: Researchers report that nucleated cell counts were estimated from reference gene primer amplification. Data came from immunoSEQ multiplex PCR; TCRdb stores just in-frame clones and leaves some out. That table supplies the V and J calls and clone size; D and trimming were determined from the DNA. The sample carries tens of thousands of clones, more than 60% recorded once. Germline V gene data show CDR1 as MNHNS and CDR2 as SASEGT. The CDR3 totals 14 residues. Trimming cost V 3 bases and J 8 bases, with 14 bases left between them. The chain links TRBV6-1 to TRBJ2-1; weak D call: TRBD2 (7 bases). Sequencing was carried out using peripheral blood. The TCR sequence derives from a man in his 70s with acute or convalescent COVID-19. CDR3 nucleotides: TGTGCCAGCAGTGATGGGGGGGCCTGGGATGAGCAGTTCTTC. It codes for CASSDGGAWDEQFF.